This T cell receptor (beta chain) was captured in a study of shared clonotypes between healthy human individuals. V shed 3 bases, J shed 6 bases, and the junction held 11 bases outside the gene matches. CDR3 size: 16 residues. The germline V gene encodes CDR1 SEHNR and CDR2 FQNEAQ (reference sequence). Sequenced by immunoSEQ multiplex PCR; TCRdb stores in-frame clones only, minus some. The table has around 2.1 million clones, 93% seen once. CD45RO-negative, CCR7-positively selected cells formed the naive CD8 fraction, excluding terminally differentiated effector memory CD45RA+ cells. The rearrangement links TRBV7-9 to TRBJ2-1; 7 nucleotides agree with TRBD2. The sequenced sample consisted of naive CD8+ T cells from PBMCs. The source of this sequence is a man younger than 30 in good health. Some clones in this sample may be carry-over from other donors' samples. The CDR3 loop is CASSFGGSELGNEQFF. Written as DNA, the CDR3 is TGTGCCAGCAGCTTCGGCGGGAGCGAGTTGGGCAATGAGCAGTTCTTC.